This TCR beta chain was profiled in a study of T cells in women clearing cervical HPV infection. Overall study: Donors had HPV16-related CIN3 or worse; 2 had invasive cancer.

Clones were sequenced by immunoSEQ multiplex PCR, and TCRdb holds only the in-frame ones, with some missing. The listing records about 17,000 clones. J lost 6 bases, V lost 4 bases, and 5 bases had no gene match. In germline, CDR1 is SGHNT, CDR2 YYREEE (reference sequence). This CDR3 has 13 amino acids. Comments on this clone: The read terminates 3 residues before the CDR3 end, so the remaining end is supplied by the germline J gene.

V and J are TRBV5-4 and TRBJ2-7; 9 bases match TRBD2. The receptor was derived from a woman aged 18-70 years with a cervical HPV16 infection that either progressed to CIN3+ or cleared (not recorded which). The sample consisted of blood buffy coat. The part of the CDR3 DNA that was read is TGTGCCAGCAGCCTTAGCGGGAGCGGCGAG. It translates to CASSLSGSGE. The entire CDR3 is CASSLSGSGEQYF.